A single TCR beta chain is shown here with its context. Antigen specificity is unknown. Sequencing was performed with immunoSEQ multiplex PCR; in TCRdb, only in-frame clones are kept and a portion is missing. The data show tens of thousands of clones, 84% seen once. Patients had chemo-refractory metastatic non-small-cell lung cancer and received focal radiation plus CTLA-4 blockade that used ipilimumab. CDR1 is SQVTM, CDR2 ANQGSEA, per germline. The V and J ends lost 8 bases and 3 bases, in that order; junction bases with no gene match: 10. The CDR3 runs to 14 residues. These data belong to a study of radiotherapy plus CTLA-4 blockade in lung cancer. Study results and caveats: Reportedly, early blood T cell clone dynamics best predicted response, with interferon-beta.

This chain connects TRBV29-1 to TRBJ2-3; TRBD1 matches 8 bases. This clonotype was obtained from a human donor with non-small cell lung cancer whose response to radiotherapy plus ipilimumab could not be evaluated. Sequencing was performed on peripheral blood, taken from a patient treated with radiotherapy plus ipilimumab. CDR3 sequence (DNA): TGCAGCTTAACCGCGGACAGGGAAACAGATACGCAGTATTTT. Translation gives CSLTADRETDTQYF.